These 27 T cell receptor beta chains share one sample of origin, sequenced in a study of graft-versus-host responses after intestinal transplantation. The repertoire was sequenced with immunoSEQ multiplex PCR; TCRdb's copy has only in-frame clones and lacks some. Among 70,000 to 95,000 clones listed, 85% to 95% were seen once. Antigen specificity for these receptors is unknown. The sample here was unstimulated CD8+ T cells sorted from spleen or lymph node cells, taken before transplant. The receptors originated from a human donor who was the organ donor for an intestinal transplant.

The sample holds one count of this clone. The CDR3 DNA reads TGTGCCAGCAGCCCTGGGGGACTAGCCTACGAGCAGTACTTC. Encoded protein: CASSPGGLAYEQYF. The chain has TRBV7-6 and TRBJ2-7; 8 bases line up with TRBD2. Trimming removed 5 bases from V and 2 bases from J; junction bases left unmatched: 5. This CDR3 has 14 amino acids. Germline loops: CDR1 SGHVS, CDR2 FNYEAQ.

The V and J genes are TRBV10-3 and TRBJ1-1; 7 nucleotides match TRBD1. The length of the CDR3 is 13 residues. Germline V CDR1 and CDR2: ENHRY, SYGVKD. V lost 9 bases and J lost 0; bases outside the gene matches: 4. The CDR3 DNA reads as TGTGCCATAAGGGACAGTTTGAACACTGAAGCTTTCTTT. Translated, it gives CAIRDSLNTEAFF.

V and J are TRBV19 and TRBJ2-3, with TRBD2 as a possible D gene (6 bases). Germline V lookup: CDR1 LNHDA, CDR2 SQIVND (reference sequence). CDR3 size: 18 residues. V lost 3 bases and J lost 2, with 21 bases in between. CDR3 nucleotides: TGTGCCAGTAGTATTGGTGGGACTGGCCCGATTCTCACAGATACGCAGTATTTT. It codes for CASSIGGTGPILTDTQYF. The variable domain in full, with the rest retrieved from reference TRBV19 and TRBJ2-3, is DGGITQSPKYLFRKEGQNVTLSCEQNLNHDAMYWYRQDPGQGLRLIYYSQIVNDFQKGDIAEGYSVSREKKESFPLTVTSAQKNPTAFYLCASSIGGTGPILTDTQYFGPGTRLTVL.

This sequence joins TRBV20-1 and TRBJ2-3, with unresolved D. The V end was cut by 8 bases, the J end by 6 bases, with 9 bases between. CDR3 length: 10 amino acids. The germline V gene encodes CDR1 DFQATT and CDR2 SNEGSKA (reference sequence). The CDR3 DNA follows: TGCAGTCCTTCGCGGGATACGCAGTATTTT. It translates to CSPSRDTQYF.

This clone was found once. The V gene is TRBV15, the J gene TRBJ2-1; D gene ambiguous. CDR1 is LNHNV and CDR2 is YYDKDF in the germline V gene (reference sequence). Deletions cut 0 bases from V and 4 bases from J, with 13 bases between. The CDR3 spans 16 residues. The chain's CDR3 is CATSRDSGFRYNEQFF. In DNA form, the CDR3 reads TGTGCCACCAGCAGAGATTCCGGGTTCCGATACAATGAGCAGTTCTTC.

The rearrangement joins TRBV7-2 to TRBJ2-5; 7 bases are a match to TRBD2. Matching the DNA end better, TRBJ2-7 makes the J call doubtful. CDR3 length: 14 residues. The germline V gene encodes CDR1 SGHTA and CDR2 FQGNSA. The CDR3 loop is CASSFEPSGYEQYF. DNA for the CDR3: TGTGCCAGCAGCTTCGAGCCTAGCGGCTACGAGCAGTACTTC.

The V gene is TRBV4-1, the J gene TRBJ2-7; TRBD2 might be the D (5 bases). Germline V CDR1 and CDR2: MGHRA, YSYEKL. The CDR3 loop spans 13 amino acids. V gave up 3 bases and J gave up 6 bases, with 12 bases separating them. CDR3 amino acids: CASSHSDRGEQYF. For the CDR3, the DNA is TGCGCCAGCAGCCACTCCGACCGGGGCGAGCAGTACTTC.

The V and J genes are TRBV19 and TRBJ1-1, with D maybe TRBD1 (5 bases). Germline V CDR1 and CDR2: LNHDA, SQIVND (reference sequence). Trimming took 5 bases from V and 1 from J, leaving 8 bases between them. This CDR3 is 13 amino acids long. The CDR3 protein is CASSPTGNTEAFF. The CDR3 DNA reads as TGTGCCAGTAGTCCTACAGGGAACACTGAAGCTTTCTTT.

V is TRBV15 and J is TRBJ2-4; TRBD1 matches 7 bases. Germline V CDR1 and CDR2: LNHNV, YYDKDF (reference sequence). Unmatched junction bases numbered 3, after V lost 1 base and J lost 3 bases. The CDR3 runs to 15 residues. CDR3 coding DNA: TGTGCCACCAGCAGAGCCCGGGACAGCAAAAACATTCAGTACTTC. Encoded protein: CATSRARDSKNIQYF.

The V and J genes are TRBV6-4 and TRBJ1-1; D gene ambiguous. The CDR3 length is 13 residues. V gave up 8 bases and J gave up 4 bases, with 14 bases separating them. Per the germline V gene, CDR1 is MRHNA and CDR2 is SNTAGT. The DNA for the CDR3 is TGTGCCAGCTCGTACATGGCGGGCACTGAAGCTTTCTTT. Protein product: CASSYMAGTEAFF.

CDR3 sequence: CASSSGEGGVLYEQYF. The CDR3 bases are TGTGCCAGCAGCTCGGGTGAAGGGGGAGTGTTATACGAGCAGTACTTC. The V call is TRBV13, the J call TRBJ2-7; a possible D gene is TRBD1 (6 bases). Between the trimmed V and J ends, which lost 4 bases and 4 bases, there was a span of 20 bases. The CDR3 has 16 residues. Germline assignment: CDR1 PRHDT and CDR2 FYEKMQ (reference sequence).

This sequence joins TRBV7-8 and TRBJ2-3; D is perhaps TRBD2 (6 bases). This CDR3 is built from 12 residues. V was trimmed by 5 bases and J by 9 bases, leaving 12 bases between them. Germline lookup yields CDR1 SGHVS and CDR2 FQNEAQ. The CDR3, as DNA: TGTGCCAGCAGCCCCTCCGGGGGAACGCAGTATTTT. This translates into CASSPSGGTQYF.

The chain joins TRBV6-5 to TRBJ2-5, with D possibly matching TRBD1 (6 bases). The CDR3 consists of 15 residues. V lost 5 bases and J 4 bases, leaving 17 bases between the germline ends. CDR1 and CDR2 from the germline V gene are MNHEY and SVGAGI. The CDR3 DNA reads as TGTGCCAGCAGTCCCCAAGGGGGTGTATTAGAGACCCAGTACTTC. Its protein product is CASSPQGGVLETQYF.

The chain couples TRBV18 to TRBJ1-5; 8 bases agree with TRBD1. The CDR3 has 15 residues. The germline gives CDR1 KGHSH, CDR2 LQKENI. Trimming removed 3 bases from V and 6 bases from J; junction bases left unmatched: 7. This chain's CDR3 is CASSPRQGTGQPQHF. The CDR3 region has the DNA TGTGCCAGCTCACCTCGACAGGGGACGGGTCAGCCCCAGCATTTT.

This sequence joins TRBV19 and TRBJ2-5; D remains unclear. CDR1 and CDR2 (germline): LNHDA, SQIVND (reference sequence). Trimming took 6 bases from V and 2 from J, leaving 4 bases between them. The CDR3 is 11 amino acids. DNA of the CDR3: TGTGCCAGTAGCCGTCAAGAGACCCAGTACTTC. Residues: CASSRQETQYF.

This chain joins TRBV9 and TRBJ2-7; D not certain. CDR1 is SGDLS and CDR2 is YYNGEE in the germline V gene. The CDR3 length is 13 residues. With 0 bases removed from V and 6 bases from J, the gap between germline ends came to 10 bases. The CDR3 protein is CASSVATGSEQYF. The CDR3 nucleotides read TGTGCCAGCAGCGTAGCTACGGGTTCCGAGCAGTACTTC.

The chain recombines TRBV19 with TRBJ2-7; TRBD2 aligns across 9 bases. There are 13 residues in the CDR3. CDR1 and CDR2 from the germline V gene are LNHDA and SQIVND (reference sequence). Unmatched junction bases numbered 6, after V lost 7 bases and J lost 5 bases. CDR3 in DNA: TGTGCCAGTAAGGGGCTAGCGGGACACGAGCAGTACTTC. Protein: CASKGLAGHEQYF.

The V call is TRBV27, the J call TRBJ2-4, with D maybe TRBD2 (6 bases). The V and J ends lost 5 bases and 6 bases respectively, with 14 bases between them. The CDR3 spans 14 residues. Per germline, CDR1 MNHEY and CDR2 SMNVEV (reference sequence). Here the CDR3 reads CASSTDGGRNIQYF. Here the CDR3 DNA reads TGTGCCAGCAGTACAGACGGGGGTCGAAACATTCAGTACTTC.

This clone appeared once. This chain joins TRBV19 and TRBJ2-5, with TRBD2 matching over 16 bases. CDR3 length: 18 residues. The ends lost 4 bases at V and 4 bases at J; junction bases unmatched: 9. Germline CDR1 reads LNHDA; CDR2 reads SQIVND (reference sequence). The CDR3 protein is CASSTGTSGGAWGETQYF. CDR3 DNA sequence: TGTGCCAGTAGTACCGGGACTAGCGGGGGGGCATGGGGAGAGACCCAGTACTTC.

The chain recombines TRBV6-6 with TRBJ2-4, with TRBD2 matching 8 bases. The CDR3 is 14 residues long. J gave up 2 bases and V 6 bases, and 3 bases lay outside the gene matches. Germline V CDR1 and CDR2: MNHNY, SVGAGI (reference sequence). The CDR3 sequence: CASSGGVPKNIQYF. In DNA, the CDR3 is TGTGCCAGCAGCGGGGGGGTCCCCAAAAACATTCAGTACTTC.

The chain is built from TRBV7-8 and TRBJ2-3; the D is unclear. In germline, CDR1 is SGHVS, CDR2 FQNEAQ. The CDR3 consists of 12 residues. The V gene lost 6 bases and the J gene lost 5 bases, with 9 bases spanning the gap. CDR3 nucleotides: TGTGCCAGCAGGCCTAGAGAAGATACGCAGTATTTT. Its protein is CASRPREDTQYF.

The CDR3 sequence is CASSMGLVLYNEQFF. The DNA for the CDR3 is TGTGCCAGTAGTATGGGGCTAGTTCTCTACAATGAGCAGTTCTTC. V and J are TRBV19 and TRBJ2-1, with D maybe TRBD1 (5 bases). Looked up from germline, CDR1 is LNHDA and CDR2 is SQIVND (reference sequence). Trimming removed 3 bases at V and 3 bases at J, with 12 bases between. The CDR3 sequence is 15 residues long.

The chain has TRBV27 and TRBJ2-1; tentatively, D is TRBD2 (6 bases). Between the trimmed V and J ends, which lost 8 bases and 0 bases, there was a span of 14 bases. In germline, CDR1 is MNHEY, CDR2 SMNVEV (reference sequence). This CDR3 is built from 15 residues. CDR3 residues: CASSFLASSYNEQFF. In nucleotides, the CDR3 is TGTGCCAGCTCCTTCCTAGCGAGCTCCTACAATGAGCAGTTCTTC.

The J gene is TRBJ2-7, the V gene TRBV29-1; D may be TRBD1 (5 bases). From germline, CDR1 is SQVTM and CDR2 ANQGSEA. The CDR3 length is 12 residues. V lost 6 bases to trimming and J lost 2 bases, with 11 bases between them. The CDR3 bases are TGCAGCGTCAGCCAGGGTACCTACGAGCAGTACTTC. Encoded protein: CSVSQGTYEQYF.

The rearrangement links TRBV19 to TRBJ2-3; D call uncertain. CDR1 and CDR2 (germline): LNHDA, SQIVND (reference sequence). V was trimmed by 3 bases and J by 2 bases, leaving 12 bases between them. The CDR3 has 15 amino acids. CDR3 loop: CASSIGGDHTDTQYF. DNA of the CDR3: TGTGCCAGTAGTATCGGCGGAGACCACACAGATACGCAGTATTTT.

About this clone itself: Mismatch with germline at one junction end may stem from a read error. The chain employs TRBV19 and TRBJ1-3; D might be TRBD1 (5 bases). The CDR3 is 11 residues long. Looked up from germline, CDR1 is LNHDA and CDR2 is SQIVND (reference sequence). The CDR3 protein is CASSIWARVHF. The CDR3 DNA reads TGTGCCAGTAGTATATGGGCCAGGGTACATTTT.

This chain's CDR3 is CASSLETGEQPQHF. DNA of the CDR3: TGCGCCAGCAGCTTGGAAACAGGTGAGCAGCCCCAGCATTTT. The chain links TRBV5-1 to TRBJ1-5, with D possibly TRBD1 on 5 matching bases. This CDR3 has 14 residues. Germline V CDR1 and CDR2: SGHRS, YFSETQ. Between the trimmed V and J ends, which lost 0 bases and 7 bases, there was a span of 11 bases.